This TCR beta chain was recorded in a study of CD8 T cells in Susac syndrome. Study outcomes and limitations: None of the CD4+ T cell repertoires in Susac syndrome showed clonal expansion.

Germline values: CDR1 DFQATT, CDR2 SNEGSKA (reference sequence). The CDR3 runs to 14 residues. Trimming stripped 1 base from V and 7 bases from J, with 13 bases between. As to this clonotype: What it binds is unknown.

In blood CD8+ and CD4+ T cells, TCR beta underwent sequencing. All included Susac syndrome patients satisfied recently defined diagnostic criteria for definite or probable disease. RNA was extracted with the RNeasy kit, and a quantity of 0.5 to 1 ug was reverse transcribed using random hexamers. The CDR3 of TCR beta was amplified by immunoSEQ multiplex PCR across 54 Vbeta and 13 Jbeta. TCRdb passed the immunoSEQ multiplex PCR reads through MiXCR, listing each CDR3 protein once. Among about 180,000 distinct CDR3 sequences listed, 90% to 95% were seen once. The sequenced sample consisted of CD4+ T cells from PBMCs. The clonotype originates from a human donor with Susac syndrome. The chain combines TRBV20-1 with TRBJ1-4; tentatively, D is TRBD1 (6 bases). The CDR3 spells CSARVRGPGEKLFF. CDR3 in DNA: TGCAGTGCTAGAGTACGGGGGCCGGGTGAAAAACTGTTTTTT.